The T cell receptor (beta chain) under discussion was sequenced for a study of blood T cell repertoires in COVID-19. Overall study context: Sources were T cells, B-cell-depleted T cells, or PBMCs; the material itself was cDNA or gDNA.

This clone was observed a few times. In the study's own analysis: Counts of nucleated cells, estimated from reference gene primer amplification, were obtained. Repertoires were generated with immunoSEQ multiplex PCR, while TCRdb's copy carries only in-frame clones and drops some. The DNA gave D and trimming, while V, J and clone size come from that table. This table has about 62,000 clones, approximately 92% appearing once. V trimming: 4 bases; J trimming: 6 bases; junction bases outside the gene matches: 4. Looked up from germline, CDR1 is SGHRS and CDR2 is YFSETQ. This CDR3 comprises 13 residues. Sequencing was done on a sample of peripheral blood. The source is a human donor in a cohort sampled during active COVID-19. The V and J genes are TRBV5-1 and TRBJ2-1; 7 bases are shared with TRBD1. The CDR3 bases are TGCGCCAGCAGCCCGGGACAGCTCAATGAGCAGTTCTTC. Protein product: CASSPGQLNEQFF.